Each of the 22 T cell receptor beta chains below was sequenced from the same sample in a study of blood T cell repertoires in COVID-19. Profiling relied on immunoSEQ multiplex PCR, and the TCRdb table lists in-frame clones only, not all of them. The data contain 96,000 or so clones, 90% of them seen just once; the ten biggest clones take up around 1.6%. The sequenced material came from peripheral blood. The source is a man in his fifties or sixties with acute or convalescent COVID-19.

The gene calls are TRBV29-1 and TRBJ2-1, with 11 bases lining up with TRBD1. There are 14 residues in the CDR3. Germline V CDR1 and CDR2: SQVTM, ANQGSEA. V was clipped by 7 bases and J by 7 bases; unmatched bases: 9. The CDR3 bases are TGCAGCGGCTCCGGGACAGGGGGTGGGAATGAGCAGTTCTTC. It codes for CSGSGTGGGNEQFF.

This clone was detected once. V and J are TRBV19 and TRBJ2-1; no clear D gene. Germline CDR1 LNHDA, CDR2 SQIVND (reference sequence). This CDR3 has 14 residues. Trimming left V 5 bases short and J 2 bases short, with 10 bases between. CDR3 bases: TGTGCCAGTAGTTTTACTCAGGCCTACAATGAGCAGTTCTTC. Residues: CASSFTQAYNEQFF.

This chain joins TRBV11-1 and TRBJ1-1; 7 bases are a match to TRBD1. The CDR3 is 14 residues long. Germline V gene sequence: CDR1 SGHAT, CDR2 FQDESV (reference sequence). The junction had 9 bases not matched to a gene; V was cut back by 6 bases and J by 5 bases. CDR3: CASSATLQGTEAFF. CDR3 bases: TGTGCCAGCAGTGCTACATTACAGGGGACTGAAGCTTTCTTT.

This clone has just one count. The V gene is TRBV3-1 (or the pseudogene TRBV3-2), the J gene TRBJ2-3; D is undetermined. V dropped 0 bases and J dropped 4 bases, with 5 bases sitting between them. Germline values: CDR1 LGHDT, CDR2 YNNKEL (reference sequence). The CDR3 contains 13 residues. CDR3 sequence (DNA): TGTGCCAGCAGCCAAGATGAGGCAGATACGCAGTATTTT. It yields the protein CASSQDEADTQYF.

The chain has TRBV7-9 and TRBJ2-3, with 8 nucleotides matching TRBD1. The junction had 8 bases not matched to a gene; V was cut back by 2 bases and J by 4 bases. The length of the CDR3 is 16 residues. CDR1 and CDR2 (germline): SEHNR, FQNEAQ (reference sequence). CDR3: CASSLRTGSGSDTQYF. DNA for the CDR3: TGTGCCAGCAGCTTAAGGACAGGGTCAGGATCAGATACGCAGTATTTT.

V usage is TRBV6-4 and J usage is TRBJ2-7; 9 bases fit TRBD1. V shed 8 bases, J shed 2 bases, and the junction held 7 bases outside the gene matches. Germline loops: CDR1 MRHNA, CDR2 SNTAGT. The CDR3 is made up of 14 amino acids. CDR3: CASPSTGGTYEQYF. The CDR3, as DNA: TGTGCCAGCCCCTCGACAGGGGGGACCTACGAGCAGTACTTC.

CDR3 nucleotide sequence: TGTGCCAGCAAAGACAGGGCTAGCAATCAGCCCCAGCATTTT. This gives the protein CASKDRASNQPQHF. The chain employs TRBV27 and TRBJ1-5; TRBD1 aligns across 7 bases. Trimming removed 7 bases from V and 0 bases from J; junction bases left unmatched: 3. CDR1 and CDR2 (germline): MNHEY, SMNVEV (reference sequence). There are 14 residues in the CDR3.

This chain joins TRBV2 and TRBJ1-1, with D perhaps matching TRBD1 (5 bases). V shed 2 bases and J shed 3 bases, with 22 bases lying between them. This CDR3 spans 18 amino acids. CDR1 and CDR2 from the germline V gene are SNHLY and FYNNEI. The CDR3 spells CASSEFSADWGGYTEAFF. In DNA form, the CDR3 reads TGTGCCAGCAGTGAATTCTCCGCGGATTGGGGGGGGTACACTGAAGCTTTCTTT.

V is TRBV6-5 and J is TRBJ2-7, with 7 bases fitting TRBD2. The V gene end was trimmed by 5 bases and the J gene end by 0 bases; junction bases not matched to a gene: 4. In germline, CDR1 is MNHEY, CDR2 SVGAGI. The length of the CDR3 is 14 residues. The CDR3 nucleotides read TGTGCCAGCAGTCTAGCGGCAAACTCCTACGAGCAGTACTTC. Its translation: CASSLAANSYEQYF.

The chain has TRBV14 and TRBJ2-5; possibly TRBD1 for D (5 bases). Germline CDR1 reads SGHDN; CDR2 reads FVKESK. CDR3 length: 18 amino acids. The ends were cut back, 3 bases at V and 10 bases at J, with 30 bases in the middle. The CDR3 region is CASSHGRTLVSKRSNQYF. CDR3 sequence (DNA): TGTGCCAGCAGCCACGGTAGGACATTAGTTTCCAAGAGATCCAACCAGTACTTC.

This chain links TRBV7-8 with TRBJ2-7; 8 nucleotides agree with TRBD2. The V segment lost 5 bases and the J segment 5 bases; nucleotides outside the gene matches: 14. Per the germline V gene, CDR1 is SGHVS and CDR2 is FQNEAQ. The CDR3 is 16 amino acids. The DNA of the CDR3 is TGTGCCAGCAGCCCCCGTCGGGTAGCGGGAACCCACGAGCAGTACTTC. Amino acids: CASSPRRVAGTHEQYF.

The chain joins TRBV27 to TRBJ2-1; 10 bases fit TRBD2. This CDR3 has 16 amino acids. V lost 5 bases, J lost 6 bases, and 10 bases stayed unmatched. Germline V gene sequence: CDR1 MNHEY, CDR2 SMNVEV (reference sequence). CDR3 coding DNA: TGTGCCAGCAGTATGATAGCGGGAGGAATAGGCAATGAGCAGTTCTTC. It yields the protein CASSMIAGGIGNEQFF.

The V call is TRBV19, the J call TRBJ2-1, with D possibly being TRBD1 (6 bases). The CDR3 is 12 residues long. Germline-derived CDR1 and CDR2 are LNHDA and SQIVND (reference sequence). Between the trimmed V and J ends, which lost 4 bases and 10 bases, there was a span of 11 bases. The CDR3 is CASSTSGTEQFF. CDR3 bases: TGTGCCAGTAGTACCTCCGGGACAGAGCAGTTCTTC. Combining the CDR3 with reference TRBV19 and TRBJ2-1 gives the whole variable domain DGGITQSPKYLFRKEGQNVTLSCEQNLNHDAMYWYRQDPGQGLRLIYYSQIVNDFQKGDIAEGYSVSREKKESFPLTVTSAQKNPTAFYLCASSTSGTEQFFGPGTRLTVL.

The rearrangement links TRBV21-1 to TRBJ2-4; TRBD2 is taken as the D call from the table, unchecked against the DNA. TRBV21-1 is a documented pseudogene. The CDR3 is 15 amino acids. The CDR3 loop reads CASTAPALRGNIQYF. The CDR3 nucleotides are TGTGCCAGCACTGCGCCGGCCCTGAGAGGCAACATTCAGTACTTC.

The chain employs TRBV29-1 and TRBJ2-1; 13 bases are a match to TRBD2. The ends lost 6 bases at V and 10 bases at J; junction bases unmatched: 6. CDR1 is SQVTM, CDR2 ANQGSEA, per germline. The CDR3 sequence is 13 residues long. CDR3: CSVGLAGDGEQFF. Written as DNA, the CDR3 is TGCAGCGTCGGACTAGCGGGAGATGGGGAGCAGTTCTTC.

The chain is built from TRBV19 and TRBJ1-2, with 11 nucleotides matching TRBD1. The trim removed 3 bases at V and 8 bases at J, leaving 5 bases unmatched. The CDR3 is 14 amino acids. Germline V lookup: CDR1 LNHDA, CDR2 SQIVND (reference sequence). In nucleotides, the CDR3 is TGTGCCAGTAGTATCGGACAGGGGGCGTGGGGCTACACCTTC. This translates into CASSIGQGAWGYTF.

This clone was counted a few times. A junction end diverges from the germline sequence, so it may reflect a read error. The chain is built from TRBV20-1 and TRBJ1-6; D remains ambiguous. Germline CDR1 reads DFQATT; CDR2 reads SNEGSKA (reference sequence). The CDR3 contains 12 residues. The CDR3 reads CSASSVNLPLHF. The CDR3 nucleotides are TGCAGTGCTAGTAGCGTCAATTTACCCCTCCACTTT.

This chain's CDR3 is CASSYSRGYEQYF. CDR3 sequence (DNA): TGTGCCAGCAGTTACTCGAGAGGCTACGAGCAGTACTTC. The chain links TRBV6-5 to TRBJ2-7; the D is unclear. Germline loops: CDR1 MNHEY, CDR2 SVGAGI. The CDR3 loop spans 13 amino acids. V was clipped by 0 bases and J by 3 bases, with 6 bases between them.

The chain uses TRBV7-9 and TRBJ1-3; D perhaps matches TRBD1 (5 bases). The CDR3 runs 16 residues. Germline CDR1 and CDR2: SEHNR and FQNEAQ (reference sequence). V was pared by 5 bases and J by 0 bases, with 14 bases between. The CDR3 region has the DNA TGTGCCAGCAGCGAGATCCGGGACTACTCTGGAAACACCATATATTTT. Its protein is CASSEIRDYSGNTIYF.

The rearrangement joins TRBV7-2 to TRBJ2-4, with D perhaps TRBD2 (5 bases). V was shortened by 0 bases and J by 7 bases, with 7 bases between the two germline ends. This CDR3 is built from 13 residues. Germline V gene data show CDR1 as SGHTA and CDR2 as FQGNSA. CDR3 sequence reads: CASSLASGNIQYF. The DNA of the CDR3 is TGTGCCAGCAGCTTAGCGTCGGGGAACATTCAGTACTTC.

The chain links TRBV11-1 to TRBJ2-2, with 7 bases that match TRBD1. V shed 5 bases and J 1 base; nucleotides not matched to a gene: 4. The germline gives CDR1 SGHAT, CDR2 FQDESV (reference sequence). CDR3 length: 15 residues. The CDR3 nucleotides are TGTGCCAGCAGCACACGGACAGGGAACACCGGGGAGCTGTTTTTT. Its translation is CASSTRTGNTGELFF. The full variable domain, with the rest looked up from reference TRBV11-1 and TRBJ2-2, is EAEVAQSPRYKITEKSQAVAFWCDPISGHATLYWYRQILGQGPELLVQFQDESVVDDSQLPKDRFSAERLKGVDSTLKIQPAELGDSAMYLCASSTRTGNTGELFFGEGSRLTVL.

The chain combines TRBV7-2 with TRBJ2-1; TRBD2 agrees at 8 bases. The CDR3 consists of 15 residues. V dropped 0 bases and J dropped 2; count of bases not matched to a gene: 0. Germline CDR1 SGHTA, CDR2 FQGNSA. The CDR3 bases are TGTGCCAGCAGCTTAGCTAGCGGGACCTACAATGAGCAGTTCTTC. This sequence encodes CASSLASGTYNEQFF.